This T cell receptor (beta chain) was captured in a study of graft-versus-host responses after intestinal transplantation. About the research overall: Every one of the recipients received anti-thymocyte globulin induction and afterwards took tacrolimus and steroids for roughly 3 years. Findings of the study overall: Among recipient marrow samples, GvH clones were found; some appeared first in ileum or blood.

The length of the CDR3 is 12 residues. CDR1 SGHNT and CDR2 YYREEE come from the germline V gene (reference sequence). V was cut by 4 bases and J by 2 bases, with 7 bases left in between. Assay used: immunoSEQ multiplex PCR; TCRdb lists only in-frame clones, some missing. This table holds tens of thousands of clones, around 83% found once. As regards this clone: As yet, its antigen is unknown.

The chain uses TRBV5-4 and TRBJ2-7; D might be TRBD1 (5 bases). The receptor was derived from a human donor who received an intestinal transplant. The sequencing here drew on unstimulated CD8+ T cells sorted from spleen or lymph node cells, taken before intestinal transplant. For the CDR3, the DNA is TGTGCCAGCAGCCTGGACACCTACGAGCAGTACTTC. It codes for CASSLDTYEQYF. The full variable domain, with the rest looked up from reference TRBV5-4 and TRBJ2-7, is ETGVTQSPTHLIKTRGQQVTLRCSSQSGHNTVSWYQQALGQGPQFIFQYYREEENGRGNFPPRFSGLQFPNYSSELNVNALELDDSALYLCASSLDTYEQYFGPGTRLTVT.